One and the same sample provided the 20 T cell receptor beta chains below, sequenced in a study of graft-versus-host responses after intestinal transplantation. No antigen has been identified for these receptors. Clones were read by immunoSEQ multiplex PCR, and TCRdb kept only the in-frame ones, dropping some. The sample consists of approximately 76,000 clones, around 82% of them appearing once. Sequenced here: unstimulated CD4+ T cells sorted from spleen or lymph node cells, sampled before transplant. Every receptor here comes from a human donor who was the organ donor for an intestinal transplant.

The CDR3 reads CASRESDRGPPRSNQPQHF. For the CDR3, the DNA is TGTGCCAGCAGAGAATCGGACAGGGGTCCGCCGCGGTCTAATCAGCCCCAGCATTTT. The J gene is TRBJ1-5, the V gene TRBV9, with 9 positions matching TRBD1. Germline values: CDR1 SGDLS, CDR2 YYNGEE. This CDR3 region has 19 residues. With 5 bases clipped from V and 4 bases from J, the junction kept 19 bases outside the gene matches.

CDR3 amino acids: CARKHGVNTEAFF. The CDR3 DNA sequence: TGTGCCAGGAAACACGGAGTAAACACTGAAGCTTTCTTT. The chain has TRBV14 and TRBJ1-1; no definite D call. The CDR3 spans 13 residues. V lost 9 bases, J lost 2 bases, and 13 bases lay in between. CDR1 and CDR2 from the germline V gene are SGHDN and FVKESK.

The chain carries TRBV12-1 and TRBJ2-7; whether TRBD1, the table's D call, matches the DNA was not checked. TRBV12-1 is an annotated pseudogene. The CDR3 is made up of 15 amino acids. The CDR3 spells CASSRRDRDAYEQYV. The CDR3, as DNA: TGTGCCAGCAGCCGCCGGGACAGGGATGCGTACGAGCAGTACGTC.

The V gene is TRBV7-9, the J gene TRBJ2-2; a weak D match, TRBD2 (6 bases). The CDR3 consists of 10 residues. V gave up 10 bases and J gave up 10 bases, with 10 bases separating them. The germline CDR1 and CDR2 sequences are SEHNR and FQNEAQ (reference sequence). The CDR3 loop reads CATTGLELFF. The DNA of the CDR3 is TGTGCCACCACGGGACTGGAGCTGTTTTTT.

The chain combines TRBV5-1 with TRBJ2-1; TRBD1 matches 9 bases. The CDR3 is 15 residues long. Germline CDR1 and CDR2: SGHRS and YFSETQ. V shed 4 bases and J 8 bases; nucleotides not matched to a gene: 10. The CDR3 protein is CASSQGGTGNDEQFF. In nucleotides, the CDR3 is TGCGCCAGCAGCCAGGGAGGGACAGGGAACGATGAGCAGTTCTTC.

This chain joins TRBV30 and TRBJ2-3, with 11 bases that match TRBD2. J lost 9 bases, V lost 2 bases, and 7 bases had no gene match. This CDR3 is built from 14 residues. The germline V gene has CDR1 GTSNPN and CDR2 SVGIG (reference sequence). In nucleotides, the CDR3 is TGTGCCTGGAGTATTAGCGGGGGGGCTTTGACGCAGTATTTT. Translating it yields CAWSISGGALTQYF.

The chain couples TRBV6-6 to TRBJ1-5; D remains ambiguous. Trimming stripped 6 bases from V and 6 bases from J, with 6 bases between. CDR1 MNHNY and CDR2 SVGAGI come from the germline V gene (reference sequence). This CDR3 has 11 residues. Here the CDR3 DNA reads TGTGCCAGCAGAATGGCTCAGCCCCAGCATTTT. Amino acids: CASRMAQPQHF.

This clone was recorded a few times. The chain carries TRBV10-1 and TRBJ2-3; perhaps TRBD2 as D (6 bases). V lost 1 base, J lost 0 bases, and 8 bases lay in between. The V gene's germline CDR1 is WNHNN and CDR2 SYGVQD (reference sequence). This CDR3 is built from 15 residues. Here the CDR3 DNA reads TGCGCCAGCAGTGAGTTCGGGGGTAGCACAGATACGCAGTATTTT. Amino acid sequence: CASSEFGGSTDTQYF.

The rearrangement uses TRBV7-6 and TRBJ2-3; TRBD2 is a possible D gene (6 bases). The CDR3 covers 17 residues. Looked up from germline, CDR1 is SGHVS and CDR2 is FNYEAQ. The germline V and J ends were trimmed by 5 bases and 1 base, with 19 bases remaining between them. The CDR3 sequence: CASSGGIIPGGTDTQYF. In DNA form, the CDR3 reads TGTGCCAGCAGCGGGGGGATTATTCCGGGGGGCACAGATACGCAGTATTTT. Combining the CDR3 with reference TRBV7-6 and TRBJ2-3 gives the whole variable domain GAGVSQSPRYKVTKRGQDVALRCDPISGHVSLYWYRQALGQGPEFLTYFNYEAQQDKSGLPNDRFSAERPEGSISTLTIQRTEQRDSAMYRCASSGGIIPGGTDTQYFGPGTRLTVL.

The chain employs TRBV18 and TRBJ2-7; TRBD2 aligns across 12 bases. Germline CDR1 and CDR2: KGHSH and LQKENI. CDR3 length: 15 amino acids. The V segment lost 3 bases and the J segment 6 bases; nucleotides outside the gene matches: 6. Here the CDR3 reads CASSPASGGAGEQYV. DNA of the CDR3: TGTGCCAGCTCACCGGCTAGCGGGGGGGCCGGCGAGCAGTACGTC.

CDR3 DNA sequence: TGTGCCAGCCTAGCGGGGGGGGCCTCCTACAATGAGCAGTTCTTC. Amino acid sequence: CASLAGGASYNEQFF. The V gene is TRBV18, the J gene TRBJ2-1; 12 nucleotides align to TRBD2. Unmatched junction bases numbered 2, after V lost 8 bases and J lost 0 bases. This CDR3 region has 15 residues. The germline CDR1 and CDR2 sequences are KGHSH and LQKENI. The full variable domain, completed using reference TRBV18 and TRBJ2-1, is NAGVMQNPRHLVRRRGQEARLRCSPMKGHSHVYWYRQLPEEGLKFMVYLQKENIIDESGMPKERFSAEFPKEGPSILRIQQVVRGDSAAYFCASLAGGASYNEQFFGPGTRLTVL.

The chain uses TRBV28 and TRBJ2-6; D is possibly TRBD1 (6 bases). The CDR3 consists of 15 residues. V dropped 3 bases and J dropped 0 bases, with 6 bases sitting between them. CDR1 is MDHEN, CDR2 SYDVKM, per germline. The DNA for the CDR3 is TGTGCCAGCAGTTTGACAGGCTCTGGGGCCAACGTCCTGACTTTC. Encoded protein: CASSLTGSGANVLTF.

This chain uses TRBV21-1 with TRBJ2-3; TRBD2, the table's D call, was not compared with the DNA. TRBV21-1 is a listed pseudogene. The CDR3 runs 17 residues. As DNA, the CDR3 is TGTGCCAGCGGACTGACTAGCGGGGGTGGTCACACAGATACGCAGTATTTT. The encoded protein is CASGLTSGGGHTDTQYF.

This chain joins TRBV7-2 and TRBJ2-7; tentative D call: TRBD2 (6 bases). The CDR3 extends over 13 amino acids. Germline V gene lookup returns CDR1 SGHTA and CDR2 FQGNSA. The V end lost 6 bases, the J end lost 3 bases, and 12 bases lay between the germline ends. CDR3 residues: CASSKGTYYEQYV. The CDR3, as DNA: TGTGCCAGCAGTAAAGGGACTTACTACGAGCAGTACGTC.

This chain uses TRBV28 with TRBJ1-3, with 9 bases lining up with TRBD1. The J segment lost 2 bases and the V segment lost 7 bases, leaving 6 bases of the junction unmatched. The CDR3 loop spans 15 amino acids. CDR1 is MDHEN, CDR2 SYDVKM, per germline. In DNA, the CDR3 is TGTGCCAGCACCAGGGGACAGGGAGCTGGAAACACCATATATTTT. Protein product: CASTRGQGAGNTIYF.

The V call is TRBV4-3, the J call TRBJ2-5; D call uncertain. The CDR3 sequence is 13 residues long. V dropped 1 base and J dropped 2 bases, with 5 bases sitting between them. The germline CDR1 and CDR2 sequences are LGHNA and YSLEER. In DNA form, the CDR3 reads TGCGCCAGCAGCCAAGTACAACAAGAGACCCAGTACTTC. Translation gives CASSQVQQETQYF.

The CDR3 is CASSLASGDYGELFF. CDR3 DNA sequence: TGTGCCAGCAGTTTAGCTAGCGGGGATTACGGGGAGCTGTTTTTT. This rearrangement joins TRBV28 to TRBJ2-2, with 9 bases aligning to TRBD2. V was clipped by 2 bases and J by 7 bases; unmatched bases: 5. There are 15 residues in the CDR3. Germline values: CDR1 MDHEN, CDR2 SYDVKM.

The chain is built from TRBV28 and TRBJ1-2, with a weak D call TRBD1 (6 bases). V lost 4 bases and J 4 bases, leaving 10 bases between the germline ends. Germline V gene sequence: CDR1 MDHEN, CDR2 SYDVKM. CDR3 length: 13 residues. The CDR3 DNA reads as TGTGCCAGCAGTTCAGGGGAACTCTATGGCTACACCTTC. This gives the protein CASSSGELYGYTF.

V is TRBV5-1 and J is TRBJ1-1, with D possibly matching TRBD1 (5 bases). Germline V gene sequence: CDR1 SGHRS, CDR2 YFSETQ. The germline V and J ends were trimmed by 1 base and 6 bases, with 10 bases remaining between them. The CDR3 is 13 amino acids. The CDR3 is CASSLQGPAEAFF. CDR3 DNA: TGCGCCAGCAGCTTGCAGGGCCCTGCTGAAGCTTTCTTT.

The chain couples TRBV19 to TRBJ2-5; D is perhaps TRBD1 (5 bases). The CDR3 extends over 15 amino acids. V dropped 2 bases and J dropped 3 bases, with 13 bases sitting between them. In germline, CDR1 is LNHDA, CDR2 SQIVND (reference sequence). In nucleotides, the CDR3 is TGTGCCAGTAGTATAAGACAGACAGATAAAGAGACCCAGTACTTC. Its protein is CASSIRQTDKETQYF.